The entry below gives a single T cell receptor beta chain sequence along with its context. Its target is unknown. This may stem from a read error, because a much larger clone lies one nucleotide away. CDR3 length: 17 residues. The germline CDR1 and CDR2 sequences are MNHEY and SVGAGI. J was trimmed by 3 bases and V by 0 bases; bases with no gene match: 7. Amplification targeted TCR beta CDR3 regions from RNA transcripts. RT-PCR in the first round (using the HTBI primer set) targeted the TCR CDR3. MiXCR, run by TCRdb on the multiplex PCR reads, gives a single entry per CDR3 protein. The repertoire holds approximately 600,000 distinct CDR3 sequences, less than 25% seen once, with about 34% in the top ten. This entry comes from a study of T cells in Graves' hyperthyroidism and ophthalmopathy. Notes on the study in general: Ophthalmopathy prediction by the model preceded onset by a median approximately six months.

This sequence was found in a man younger than 45 with Graves' ophthalmopathy. Sequenced: blood. The V and J genes are TRBV6-5 and TRBJ2-1; 8 nucleotides align to TRBD1. The DNA of the CDR3 is TGTGCCAGCAGTTACTCTGTTCCAGGGGGCCTCTACAATGAGCAGTTCTTC. This encodes CASSYSVPGGLYNEQFF.